Shown below are 32 T cell receptor beta chains from a single sample sequenced in a study of blood T cells in healthy people across ages. PCR was performed a second time for about 6 to 11 cycles using a sample-barcoded 5' primer and a J-beta primer mix. TCRdb processed the 5' RACE reads anew with MiXCR; each CDR3 protein has one entry. The repertoire holds around 1,100,000 distinct CDR3 sequences, with around two fifths as singletons. Sequencing was carried out using blood. The receptor set was obtained from a man aged 18 to 35 in good health.

This chain connects TRBV20-1 to TRBJ2-3, with D maybe TRBD2 (6 bases). V lost 3 bases to trimming and J lost 2 bases, with 15 bases between them. Germline V CDR1 and CDR2: DFQATT, SNEGSKA (reference sequence). The CDR3 has 15 residues. CDR3 nucleotides: TGCAGTGCTAGCCGCGGGACGGACCCCACAGATACGCAGTATTTT. As protein: CSASRGTDPTDTQYF.

The sample holds a few counts of this clonotype. The rearrangement links TRBV4-1 to TRBJ2-6; no definite D call. Trimming pared 2 bases from V and 0 bases from J, leaving 20 bases between. CDR1 is MGHRA, CDR2 YSYEKL, per germline. The CDR3 has 20 amino acids. Here the CDR3 DNA reads TGCGCCAGCAGCCAATCAGCCATGGGTGGGTCAAACTCTGGGGCCAACGTCCTGACTTTC. It yields the protein CASSQSAMGGSNSGANVLTF.

This chain uses TRBV7-9 with TRBJ2-3; D remains unclear. Per the germline V gene, CDR1 is SEHNR and CDR2 is FQNEAQ (reference sequence). The V and J ends lost 5 bases and 5 bases respectively, with 14 bases between them. This CDR3 contains 14 residues. CDR3 residues: CASSPAGNKDTQYF. In DNA, the CDR3 is TGTGCCAGCAGCCCTGCCGGTAACAAAGATACGCAGTATTTT.

This clonotype was observed many times. V and J are TRBV6-5 and TRBJ2-1; 9 nucleotides match TRBD2. Trimming took 0 bases from V and 8 from J; bases not matched to a gene: 2. Germline assignment: CDR1 MNHEY and CDR2 SVGAGI. This CDR3 comprises 14 residues. This chain's CDR3 is CASSYSVAGDEQFF. For the CDR3, the DNA is TGTGCCAGCAGTTACTCGGTAGCGGGAGATGAGCAGTTCTTC.

The chain employs TRBV9 and TRBJ2-6; D is unresolved. V was trimmed by 0 bases and J by 0 bases, leaving 10 bases between them. Germline-derived CDR1 and CDR2 are SGDLS and YYNGEE. This CDR3 contains 17 residues. CDR3 DNA: TGTGCCAGCAGCGTAGCGACTCAAAGCTCTGGGGCCAACGTCCTGACTTTC. Translating gives CASSVATQSSGANVLTF.

To note about this clonotype: A much larger clone sits a single nucleotide away, making a read error possible. The chain recombines TRBV29-1 with TRBJ2-5, with D unclear. Trimming took 4 bases from V and 1 from J, leaving 7 bases between them. The length of the CDR3 is 12 residues. Germline values: CDR1 SQVTM, CDR2 ANQGSEA. The CDR3 DNA follows: TGCAGCGTTGGACGGATCCAAGAGACCCAGTACTTC. Its translation: CSVGRIQETQYF.

The chain couples TRBV14 to TRBJ2-2; no clear D gene. CDR3 size: 13 residues. Germline loops: CDR1 SGHDN, CDR2 FVKESK. V was pared by 0 bases and J by 6 bases, with 5 bases between. CDR3 bases: TGTGCCAGCAGCCAAGAAGTCTCCGGGGAGCTGTTTTTT. As protein: CASSQEVSGELFF.

J is TRBJ2-3 and V is TRBV4-1; no clear D. In germline, CDR1 is MGHRA, CDR2 YSYEKL. With 0 bases removed from V and 8 bases from J, the gap between germline ends came to 9 bases. CDR3 length: 13 residues. The chain's CDR3 is CASSQDRQTTQYF. The CDR3 nucleotides read TGCGCCAGCAGCCAAGATCGACAAACTACGCAGTATTTT.

This rearrangement joins TRBV5-1 to TRBJ1-1; 7 nucleotides align to TRBD1. CDR1 and CDR2 from the germline V gene are SGHRS and YFSETQ. The CDR3 consists of 15 residues. V trimming: 4 bases; J trimming: 6 bases; junction bases outside the gene matches: 12. Written as DNA, the CDR3 is TGCGCCAGCAGCCGGGGGGGACAGATCTTCCCTGAAGCTTTCTTT. This codes for CASSRGGQIFPEAFF.

The chain joins TRBV6-2 or TRBV6-3 to TRBJ1-2; no reliable D call. CDR3 length: 15 amino acids. Per germline, CDR1 MNHEY and CDR2 SVGEGT. Trimming left V 0 bases short and J 2 bases short, with 10 bases between. The CDR3 here is CASSYSMVKNYGYTF. Written as DNA, the CDR3 is TGTGCCAGCAGTTACTCGATGGTCAAGAACTATGGCTACACCTTC.

This clonotype has just a few counts. V usage is TRBV20-1 and J usage is TRBJ1-2; a weak D match, TRBD1 (6 bases). The germline gives CDR1 DFQATT, CDR2 SNEGSKA (reference sequence). Trimming left V 4 bases short and J 3 bases short, with 18 bases between. There are 15 residues in the CDR3. In DNA, the CDR3 is TGCAGTGCTACGGCCGGGACACCTTTGTACTATGGCTACACCTTC. It codes for CSATAGTPLYYGYTF.

The V call is TRBV20-1, the J call TRBJ2-7, with D possibly matching TRBD1 (6 bases). With 6 bases removed from V and 3 bases from J, the gap between germline ends came to 18 bases. Germline CDR1 DFQATT, CDR2 SNEGSKA (reference sequence). CDR3 size: 14 residues. CDR3 coding DNA: TGCAGTGCCGCCGGGACATTTGAGGGCTACGAGCAGTACTTC. Encoded protein: CSAAGTFEGYEQYF.

With respect to this clonotype: At one of its ends the junction is not consistent with the germline gene, which may arise from a read error. V usage is TRBV20-1 and J usage is TRBJ2-7; possibly TRBD2 for D (5 bases). Germline CDR1 is DFQATT and CDR2 is SNEGSKA (reference sequence). CDR3 length: 12 residues. The CDR3 region has the DNA TGCAGCGCTAGCCCGCTGGGCAATGAGCAGTACTTC. This codes for CSASPLGNEQYF.

This clonotype was seen a handful of times. V and J are TRBV6-6 and TRBJ1-1; 11 bases are shared with TRBD1. The V segment lost 2 bases and the J segment 5 bases; nucleotides outside the gene matches: 1. Germline assignment: CDR1 MNHNY and CDR2 SVGAGI (reference sequence). This CDR3 comprises 14 residues. The CDR3 sequence: CASSYGQGATEAFF. The CDR3, as DNA: TGTGCCAGCAGTTACGGACAGGGGGCGACTGAAGCTTTCTTT.

The chain links TRBV24-1 to TRBJ2-2; D gene ambiguous. This CDR3 region has 15 residues. CDR1 is KGHDR and CDR2 is SFDVKD in the germline V gene. The V end lost 3 bases, the J end lost 0 bases, and 7 bases lay between the germline ends. The CDR3 is CATSDPDANTGELFF. CDR3 nucleotide sequence: TGTGCCACCAGTGATCCGGACGCGAACACCGGGGAGCTGTTTTTT.

On this clonotype itself: A read error may produce the germline difference seen at one junction end. The rearrangement links TRBV7-6 to TRBJ2-1, with D possibly being TRBD1 (6 bases). In germline, CDR1 is SGHVS, CDR2 FNYEAQ. This CDR3 has 17 amino acids. DNA for the CDR3: TGTGCCTGCAGCTTAGTTGGGGGCCTAGATTCCTACAATGAGCAGTTCTTC. Its protein product is CACSLVGGLDSYNEQFF.

This clonotype was seen more than once but under ten times. The chain combines TRBV5-1 with TRBJ2-7; 8 bases map to TRBD1. After removal of 3 bases from V and 6 bases from J, the junction contained 8 bases not matched to a gene. Germline assignment: CDR1 SGHRS and CDR2 YFSETQ. The CDR3 is 14 residues long. This CDR3 reads CASSSLDRVVEQYF. The DNA for the CDR3 is TGCGCCAGCAGCTCGTTGGACAGGGTAGTCGAGCAGTACTTC.

This chain connects TRBV6-5 to TRBJ1-2, with 9 bases fitting TRBD1. Germline V lookup: CDR1 MNHEY, CDR2 SVGAGI. J lost 0 bases, V lost 6 bases, and 2 bases had no gene match. The CDR3 is made up of 14 amino acids. The CDR3 region has the DNA TGTGCCAGCAGGCGGACAGGGGCTAACTATGGCTACACCTTC. This translates into CASRRTGANYGYTF.

The rearrangement links TRBV2 to TRBJ2-6; 7 nucleotides align to TRBD1. CDR1 and CDR2 (germline): SNHLY, FYNNEI. V was clipped by 6 bases and J by 4 bases; unmatched bases: 6. This CDR3 is 15 amino acids long. The CDR3 sequence is CASRETGVGANVLTF. CDR3 bases: TGTGCCAGCAGGGAAACAGGGGTCGGGGCCAACGTCCTGACTTTC.

The chain carries TRBV3-1 and TRBJ2-1, with TRBD2 as a possible D gene (5 bases). The J call may be mistaken, given a closer DNA end match to TRBJ2-7. This CDR3 has 17 residues. The germline V gene encodes CDR1 LGHDT and CDR2 YNNKEL (reference sequence). The CDR3 spells CASSYNYGDLSYNEQYF. In DNA form, the CDR3 reads TGTGCCAGCAGCTATAATTACGGGGATCTCTCCTACAATGAGCAGTACTTC.

This clonotype was seen more than once but under ten times. The rearrangement links TRBV12-5 to TRBJ2-1, with D possibly TRBD2 on 5 matching bases. V was clipped by 4 bases and J by 5 bases, with 9 bases between them. The CDR3 has 13 amino acids. The germline V gene has CDR1 LGHNT and CDR2 FRNRAP. In nucleotides, the CDR3 is TGTGCTAGTGGTTACGGACTGAACAATGAGCAGTTCTTC. Its translation: CASGYGLNNEQFF.

The V gene is TRBV20-1, the J gene TRBJ2-1, with 10 nucleotides matching TRBD1. CDR1 is DFQATT and CDR2 is SNEGSKA in the germline V gene (reference sequence). The CDR3 is 15 amino acids. Germline trimming cut 5 bases from V and 10 bases from J; bases unmatched to any gene: 14. The CDR3 region has the DNA TGCAGTGCTGGACGGGACAGGGGCTTTTCCAAGGAGCAGTTCTTC. It specifies CSAGRDRGFSKEQFF.

The chain combines TRBV4-1 with TRBJ1-1; D possibly corresponds to TRBD1 (5 bases). Per the germline V gene, CDR1 is MGHRA and CDR2 is YSYEKL. The CDR3 consists of 14 residues. The germline V and J ends were trimmed by 0 bases and 8 bases, with 13 bases remaining between them. The CDR3 DNA reads as TGCGCCAGCAGCCAAGAAGGGAGGGGCTCCGAAGCTTTCTTT. It codes for CASSQEGRGSEAFF.

CDR3 DNA: TGTGCCAGCAGCCGCGGCGAAGGGGGCGAAATCTATGGCTACACCTTC. It yields the protein CASSRGEGGEIYGYTF. The chain combines TRBV6-2 or TRBV6-3 with TRBJ1-2, with 7 nucleotides matching TRBD1. There are 16 residues in the CDR3. The J segment lost 4 bases and the V segment lost 6 bases, leaving 14 bases of the junction unmatched. CDR1 and CDR2 (germline): MNHEY, SVGEGT.

V usage is TRBV7-2 and J usage is TRBJ2-1, with D possibly TRBD2 on 6 matching bases. Trimming stripped 0 bases from V and 12 bases from J, with 12 bases between. CDR1 is SGHTA, CDR2 FQGNSA, per germline. CDR3 length equals 13 residues. Written as DNA, the CDR3 is TGTGCCAGCAGCTTAGCGGAGGGAGCAGTGCAGTTCTTC. Translating gives CASSLAEGAVQFF.

In this sample, this clonotype turned up a few times. The rearrangement links TRBV6-6 to TRBJ1-2; D perhaps matches TRBD1 (5 bases). Germline assignment: CDR1 MNHNY and CDR2 SVGAGI (reference sequence). This CDR3 has 14 residues. V was trimmed by 4 bases and J by 7 bases, leaving 16 bases between them. CDR3: CASSLNGQGAGYTF. CDR3 DNA: TGTGCCAGCAGTTTAAACGGGCAGGGAGCTGGCTACACCTTC.

Notes on this clonotype: The junction shows a germline mismatch at one end, possibly a read error. The chain has TRBV11-2 and TRBJ2-1; TRBD2 matches at 8 bases. The CDR3 consists of 15 residues. Germline CDR1 and CDR2: SGHAT and FQNNGV. CDR3 in amino acids: CVSSPWGSGGDEQFF. Here the CDR3 DNA reads TGTGTCAGCAGCCCCTGGGGCAGCGGGGGTGATGAGCAGTTCTTC.

This sequence joins TRBV28 and TRBJ2-5, with D tentatively TRBD2 (5 bases). The CDR3 loop spans 13 amino acids. Germline V gene data show CDR1 as MDHEN and CDR2 as SYDVKM. V lost 2 bases and J 13 bases, leaving 17 bases between the germline ends. The CDR3 loop reads CASSLLPPGSGYF. The CDR3 coding sequence is TGTGCCAGCAGTTTACTCCCCCCGGGATCGGGGTACTTC.

This clonotype was seen a few times. This chain connects TRBV5-1 to TRBJ1-2; D not certain. The CDR3 consists of 13 residues. Germline values: CDR1 SGHRS, CDR2 YFSETQ. The V end was cut by 1 base, the J end by 3 bases, with 7 bases between. This CDR3 reads CASSLQADYGYTF. The CDR3 coding sequence is TGCGCCAGCAGCTTGCAGGCAGACTATGGCTACACCTTC.

The chain recombines TRBV11-2 with TRBJ1-1, with D hard to call. V was cut by 6 bases and J by 6 bases, with 11 bases left in between. The CDR3 has 12 amino acids. Germline CDR1 reads SGHAT; CDR2 reads FQNNGV. For the CDR3, the DNA is TGTGCCAGCAGTACCGGGATCCCTGAAGCTTTCTTT. It specifies CASSTGIPEAFF. The full variable domain, with the rest looked up from reference TRBV11-2 and TRBJ1-1, is EAGVAQSPRYKIIEKRQSVAFWCNPISGHATLYWYQQILGQGPKLLIQFQNNGVVDDSQLPKDRFSAERLKGVDSTLKIQPAKLEDSAVYLCASSTGIPEAFFGQGTRLTVV.

The chain recombines TRBV11-2 with TRBJ1-1, with a weak D call TRBD1 (5 bases). The length of the CDR3 is 16 residues. Trimming stripped 6 bases from V and 0 bases from J, with 17 bases between. Germline V lookup: CDR1 SGHAT, CDR2 FQNNGV. CDR3 in amino acids: CASSRNLGGMNTEAFF. CDR3 in DNA: TGTGCCAGCAGTCGCAATCTTGGGGGAATGAACACTGAAGCTTTCTTT.

This clonotype occurred once. The gene calls are TRBV6-2 or TRBV6-3 and TRBJ2-5, with 8 bases aligning to TRBD1. The end of the DNA fits TRBJ2-4 better, so the J call may be wrong. CDR1 is MNHEY, CDR2 SVGEGT, per germline. The CDR3 runs to 15 residues. In nucleotides, the CDR3 is TGTGCCAGCAGTTACTATACAGGGGGCAAAAACATTCAGTACTTC. Its protein is CASSYYTGGKNIQYF.